This T cell receptor (beta chain) is from a study of T cell responses to AZD1222 COVID-19 vaccine. Clones were sequenced by immunoSEQ multiplex PCR, and TCRdb holds only the in-frame ones, with some missing. The sample contains 140,000 to 150,000 clones, 80% to 90% of which appear only once. Points from the study as a whole: Nearly half of spike-specific TCRs reportedly target variant regions that are unmutated in the B.1.351 and B.1.1.7 variants. Donor demographics were predominantly white British with a female majority; clonal diversity may be underestimated. Across the whole spike, CD4 TCRs peaked at regions 160-218 and 743-854.

Concerning this clone itself: The antigen is not known.

The germline gives CDR1 MGHDK, CDR2 SYGVNS. The CDR3 totals 16 residues. Trimming removed 0 bases from V and 4 bases from J; junction bases left unmatched: 4. This TCR derives from an adult in good health. V usage is TRBV25-1 and J usage is TRBJ2-2; TRBD2 agrees at 8 bases. Sequencing used peripheral blood, obtained on day 0 of AZD1222 vaccination. This chain's CDR3 is CASSEYLRGVTGELFF. The CDR3 region has the DNA TGTGCCAGCAGTGAATATTTGCGGGGGGTCACCGGGGAGCTGTTTTTT.